A selection of T cell receptor beta chains follows, all from one sample in a study of CD8 T cells in Susac syndrome. TCRdb analysed the immunoSEQ multiplex PCR reads with MiXCR anew, one entry per CDR3 protein. This sample has roughly 120,000 distinct CDR3 sequences, with just over 90% found just once. The specimen sequenced was CD8+ T cells from PBMCs. The receptors come from a human donor with multiple sclerosis. CDR3s include the opening cysteine and the closing phenylalanine or tryptophan. A D gene is named only where the DNA matches it firmly. Not every row has a clone size; where given, it reads once, few, many or a size class.

j_call: TRBJ1-2; d_call: NA; v_call: TRBV13; clone_size: NA; cdr3_nt: TGTGCCAGCAGCTTAGAGGTAGCTAACTATGGCTACACCTTC; cdr3_aa: CASSLEVANYGYTF
j_call: TRBJ2-4; d_call: NA; v_call: TRBV23-1; clone_size: NA; cdr3_nt: TGCGCCAGCAGTCCAGAAAATCACCTAGCCAAAAACATTCAGTACTTC; cdr3_aa: CASSPENHLAKNIQYF
j_call: TRBJ2-7; d_call: TRBD1; v_call: TRBV6-5; clone_size: NA; cdr3_nt: TGTGCCAGCAGTTCCCATGACAGGGGGTTAGAGCAGTACTTC; cdr3_aa: CASSSHDRGLEQYF
j_call: TRBJ2-5; d_call: TRBD1; v_call: TRBV5-1; clone_size: NA; cdr3_nt: TGCGCCAGCAGCTGGCTTAACAGGGGACAAGAGACCCAGTACTTC; cdr3_aa: CASSWLNRGQETQYF
j_call: TRBJ1-5; d_call: NA; v_call: TRBV4-1; clone_size: NA; cdr3_nt: TGCGCCAGCAGCCAAGATGTAATGGGACAGCCCCAGCATTTT; cdr3_aa: CASSQDVMGQPQHF
j_call: TRBJ1-1; d_call: NA; v_call: TRBV6-5; clone_size: NA; cdr3_nt: TGTGCCAGCAGCCCCGACCTGAACACTGAAGCTTTCTTT; cdr3_aa: CASSPDLNTEAFF
j_call: TRBJ1-5; d_call: NA; v_call: TRBV27; clone_size: NA; cdr3_nt: TGTGCCAGCAGTTTATCGCGAGCGAGAGGGTTGTATTTT; cdr3_aa: CASSLSRARGLYF
j_call: TRBJ2-1; d_call: TRBD2; v_call: TRBV7-6; clone_size: once; cdr3_nt: TGTGCCAGCAGCTTAGAGAGCGGGAGGGCCTACTACAATGAGCAGTTCTTC; cdr3_aa: CASSLESGRAYYNEQFF
j_call: TRBJ2-7; d_call: NA; v_call: TRBV9; clone_size: NA; cdr3_nt: TGTGCCAGCAGCGCTACGGGGAGCTCCTACGAGCAGTACTTC; cdr3_aa: CASSATGSSYEQYF
j_call: TRBJ1-2; d_call: TRBD1; v_call: TRBV28; clone_size: NA; cdr3_nt: TGTGCCAGTATAGACCCAGGGGGAAGGAACTATGGCTACACCTTC; cdr3_aa: CASIDPGGRNYGYTF
j_call: TRBJ2-1; d_call: NA; v_call: TRBV7-3; clone_size: NA; cdr3_nt: TGTGCCAGCAGCTTAGCGGAGGCCTACAATGAGCAGTTCTTC; cdr3_aa: CASSLAEAYNEQFF
j_call: TRBJ1-2; d_call: NA; v_call: TRBV29-1; clone_size: NA; cdr3_nt: TGCAGCGTTCTACAGGGTAACTATGGCTACACCTTC; cdr3_aa: CSVLQGNYGYTF
j_call: TRBJ2-3; d_call: NA; v_call: TRBV2; clone_size: NA; cdr3_nt: TGTGCCAGTGTCCTCACAGATACGCAGTATTTT; cdr3_aa: CASVLTDTQYF
j_call: TRBJ1-4; d_call: TRBD1; v_call: TRBV7-9; clone_size: NA; cdr3_nt: TGTGCCAGCAGCCCGTACAGGGGGAGTAATGAAAAACTGTTTTTT; cdr3_aa: CASSPYRGSNEKLFF
j_call: TRBJ2-7; d_call: TRBD2; v_call: TRBV13; clone_size: few; cdr3_nt: TGTGCCAGCAGCTTAGGCGGGGGGGGACGGTCCTACGAGCAGTACTTC; cdr3_aa: CASSLGGGGRSYEQYF
j_call: TRBJ2-3; d_call: TRBD2; v_call: TRBV20-1; clone_size: once; cdr3_nt: TGCAGTGCTAGAGATACCCGAGCGGGGATAACCACAGATACGCAGTATTTT; cdr3_aa: CSARDTRAGITTDTQYF
j_call: TRBJ2-1; d_call: NA; v_call: TRBV27; clone_size: NA; cdr3_nt: TGTGCCAGCAGTTTAGAGGGCCAGGTCTCCTACAATGAGCAGTTCTTC; cdr3_aa: CASSLEGQVSYNEQFF
j_call: TRBJ1-5; d_call: NA; v_call: TRBV19; clone_size: few; cdr3_nt: TGTGCCAGTAGTATAGGAGGGAGAGGCAATCAGCCCCAGCATTTT; cdr3_aa: CASSIGGRGNQPQHF
j_call: TRBJ2-1; d_call: TRBD1; v_call: TRBV9; clone_size: NA; cdr3_nt: TGTGCCAGCGGGACAGGCAACGGCAATGAGCAGTTCTTC; cdr3_aa: CASGTGNGNEQFF
j_call: TRBJ2-5; d_call: NA; v_call: TRBV11-2; clone_size: NA; cdr3_nt: TGTGCCAGCAGCTACGGGACTGCCATAGAGACCCAGTACTTC; cdr3_aa: CASSYGTAIETQYF
j_call: TRBJ2-1; d_call: TRBD1; v_call: TRBV12-3/TRBV12-4; clone_size: NA; cdr3_nt: TGTGCCAGCAGTCATGGGCTACAGGGGGATGAGCAGTTCTTC; cdr3_aa: CASSHGLQGDEQFF
j_call: TRBJ1-5; d_call: NA; v_call: TRBV19; clone_size: NA; cdr3_nt: TGTGCCAGTAGTGCCCAGCCCGGGTGGAATCAGCCCCAGCATTTT; cdr3_aa: CASSAQPGWNQPQHF
j_call: TRBJ2-2; d_call: NA; v_call: TRBV9; clone_size: NA; cdr3_nt: TGTGCCAGCAGCGTGGGAGTAGTTACGAACACCGGGGAGCTGTTTTTT; cdr3_aa: CASSVGVVTNTGELFF
j_call: TRBJ1-1; d_call: NA; v_call: TRBV11-1; clone_size: NA; cdr3_nt: TGTGCCAGCGCCCTACGACGGATGAACACTGAAGCTTTCTTT; cdr3_aa: CASALRRMNTEAFF
j_call: TRBJ2-5; d_call: NA; v_call: TRBV7-9; clone_size: once; cdr3_nt: TGTGCCAGCAGCTTCGACACTTTGCGAGAGACCCAGTACTTC; cdr3_aa: CASSFDTLRETQYF
j_call: TRBJ1-6; d_call: TRBD1; v_call: TRBV12-3/TRBV12-4; clone_size: NA; cdr3_nt: TGTGCCAGCAGTACCCTGACAGGGATAGCCTCTTCACCCCTCCACTTT; cdr3_aa: CASSTLTGIASSPLHF
j_call: TRBJ2-3; d_call: NA; v_call: TRBV25-1; clone_size: NA; cdr3_nt: TGTGCCAGCAGTGTAAGGGGGACAGATACGCAGTATTTT; cdr3_aa: CASSVRGTDTQYF
j_call: TRBJ2-5; d_call: NA; v_call: TRBV7-8; clone_size: NA; cdr3_nt: TGTGCCAGCAGCCCCGGTGGGGCCCAGTACTTC; cdr3_aa: CASSPGGAQYF
j_call: TRBJ2-2; d_call: NA; v_call: TRBV30; clone_size: NA; cdr3_nt: TGTGCCTGGACCCAGGGGACCGGGGAGCTGTTTTTT; cdr3_aa: CAWTQGTGELFF
j_call: TRBJ1-2; d_call: NA; v_call: TRBV12-3/TRBV12-4; clone_size: once; cdr3_nt: TGTGCCAGCAGCTGGACAGTGATTAACTATGGCTACACCTTC; cdr3_aa: CASSWTVINYGYTF
j_call: TRBJ2-7; d_call: TRBD1; v_call: TRBV5-4; clone_size: NA; cdr3_nt: TGTGCCAGCAGCCGGCCCGGGACAGGGGACGAGCAGTACTTC; cdr3_aa: CASSRPGTGDEQYF
j_call: TRBJ2-1; d_call: NA; v_call: TRBV4-2; clone_size: NA; cdr3_nt: TGTGCCAGCAGCCCAGAGGCCACCGGACAGAGATACAATGAGCAGTTCTTC; cdr3_aa: CASSPEATGQRYNEQFF
j_call: TRBJ2-1; d_call: NA; v_call: TRBV9; clone_size: NA; cdr3_nt: TGTGCCAGCAGCGTAGGAGTCGGGGGCGATGAGCAGTTCTTC; cdr3_aa: CASSVGVGGDEQFF
j_call: TRBJ2-5; d_call: TRBD1; v_call: TRBV28; clone_size: NA; cdr3_nt: TGTGCCAGCAGAACTCCGGGACAGGGGCAAGAGACCCAGTACTTC; cdr3_aa: CASRTPGQGQETQYF
j_call: TRBJ1-4; d_call: TRBD1; v_call: TRBV7-6; clone_size: NA; cdr3_nt: TGTGCCAGCAGTCACAGGGGAGCCGGTGAAAAACTGTTTTTT; cdr3_aa: CASSHRGAGEKLFF
j_call: TRBJ2-5; d_call: TRBD2; v_call: TRBV6-5; clone_size: NA; cdr3_nt: TGTGCCAGCAGTTACCGCGGGACTAGCGGAGAGACCCAGTACTTC; cdr3_aa: CASSYRGTSGETQYF
j_call: TRBJ2-1; d_call: NA; v_call: TRBV7-9; clone_size: NA; cdr3_nt: TGTGCCAGCAGCTTAGGGGTCTACTATCCTACCAATGAGCAGTTCTTC; cdr3_aa: CASSLGVYYPTNEQFF
j_call: TRBJ1-2; d_call: NA; v_call: TRBV13; clone_size: NA; cdr3_nt: TGTGCCAGCAGCTTGGGGAGAGGGACGGACAACTATGGCTACACCTTC; cdr3_aa: CASSLGRGTDNYGYTF
j_call: TRBJ2-5; d_call: TRBD1; v_call: TRBV7-9; clone_size: NA; cdr3_nt: TGTGCCAGCAGCTTTGGGACAGACCAAGAGACCCAGTACTTC; cdr3_aa: CASSFGTDQETQYF
j_call: TRBJ2-2; d_call: NA; v_call: TRBV5-1; clone_size: NA; cdr3_nt: TGCGCCAGCAGCTTTACAGGGTCGAACACCGGGGAGCTGTTTTTT; cdr3_aa: CASSFTGSNTGELFF
j_call: TRBJ1-6; d_call: NA; v_call: TRBV6-4; clone_size: NA; cdr3_nt: TGTGCCAGCAGTGACGGGCTGAATTCACCCCTCCACTTT; cdr3_aa: CASSDGLNSPLHF
j_call: TRBJ1-2; d_call: NA; v_call: TRBV19; clone_size: NA; cdr3_nt: TGTGCCAGTAGTATGGGATACGGGGACCACTATGGCTACACCTTC; cdr3_aa: CASSMGYGDHYGYTF
j_call: TRBJ2-2; d_call: NA; v_call: TRBV13; clone_size: NA; cdr3_nt: TGTGCCAGCAGCCCTCAGGGAAGGGCCGGGGAGCTGTTTTTT; cdr3_aa: CASSPQGRAGELFF
j_call: TRBJ2-7; d_call: TRBD1; v_call: TRBV10-3; clone_size: NA; cdr3_nt: TGTGCCATCAGGCCAGGGGGCTTGAACGAGCAGTACTTC; cdr3_aa: CAIRPGGLNEQYF
j_call: TRBJ2-1; d_call: TRBD1; v_call: TRBV4-1; clone_size: NA; cdr3_nt: TGCGCCAGCAGCCTAAGGGACAGGGGGGATGAGCAGTTCTTC; cdr3_aa: CASSLRDRGDEQFF
j_call: TRBJ2-2; d_call: TRBD1; v_call: TRBV14; clone_size: NA; cdr3_nt: TGTGCCAGCAGCGTGACAGGGTGGGCCACCGGGGAGCTGTTTTTT; cdr3_aa: CASSVTGWATGELFF
j_call: TRBJ2-1; d_call: NA; v_call: TRBV20-1; clone_size: NA; cdr3_nt: TGCAGTGCTAGGGGGGGGCAGGGGGTAGGGAATGAGCAGTTCTTC; cdr3_aa: CSARGGQGVGNEQFF
j_call: TRBJ2-2; d_call: TRBD1; v_call: TRBV6-1; clone_size: NA; cdr3_nt: TGTGCCCTTTGGGACAGGGGCAGCACCGGGGAGCTGTTTTTT; cdr3_aa: CALWDRGSTGELFF
j_call: TRBJ2-7; d_call: NA; v_call: TRBV9; clone_size: NA; cdr3_nt: TGTGCCAGCAGCGTAGGGGGGGCCGGATACGAGCAGTACTTC; cdr3_aa: CASSVGGAGYEQYF
j_call: TRBJ1-1; d_call: NA; v_call: TRBV18; clone_size: NA; cdr3_nt: TGTGCCAGCTCACCACCGGGTCAGGGGAAGATATTGAACACTGAAGCTTTCTTT; cdr3_aa: CASSPPGQGKILNTEAFF
j_call: TRBJ1-3; d_call: TRBD1; v_call: TRBV29-1; clone_size: NA; cdr3_nt: TGCAGCGTTGAATTAGGGACAGGGGACCGCTCTGGAAACACCATATATTTT; cdr3_aa: CSVELGTGDRSGNTIYF
j_call: TRBJ2-1; d_call: NA; v_call: TRBV24-1; clone_size: few; cdr3_nt: TGTGCCACCAGTGATTTTAGCCCCTCCCCGTATGGGAATGAGCAGTTCTTC; cdr3_aa: CATSDFSPSPYGNEQFF
j_call: TRBJ2-7; d_call: NA; v_call: TRBV13; clone_size: few; cdr3_nt: TGTGCCAGCAGCCTAAATATTGGCGAGCAGTACTTC; cdr3_aa: CASSLNIGEQYF